What follows are 28 T cell receptor beta chains derived from one specimen sequenced in a study of cytomegalovirus exposure and HLA in healthy donors. The repertoire was sequenced with immunoSEQ multiplex PCR; TCRdb's copy has only in-frame clones and lacks some. This table has 130,000 or so clones, roughly 89% appearing once. Sequenced input: PBMCs. These receptors were taken from a woman younger than 30 in good health and CMV-seropositive.

This clone was observed a handful of times. The J gene is TRBJ2-1, the V gene TRBV7-6, with a possible D match to TRBD1 (6 bases). This CDR3 has 14 amino acids. Germline V CDR1 and CDR2: SGHVS, FNYEAQ. V shed 4 bases and J shed 5 bases, with 12 bases lying between them. CDR3 sequence reads: CASSYTGSHNEQFF. As DNA, the CDR3 is TGTGCCAGCAGCTACACAGGGAGCCACAATGAGCAGTTCTTC.

The CDR3 loop is CASGKAGTSGANVLTF. CDR3 coding DNA: TGTGCCAGCGGTAAGGCGGGGACCTCTGGGGCCAACGTCCTGACTTTC. The chain is built from TRBV9 and TRBJ2-6; a weak D match, TRBD2 (6 bases). V was pared by 7 bases and J by 0 bases, with 14 bases between. Germline CDR1 is SGDLS and CDR2 is YYNGEE. The CDR3 is 16 residues long.

This CDR3 reads CASSPMDSSYTF. The CDR3 coding sequence is TGTGCCAGCAGCCCCATGGACAGTAGCTACACCTTC. The rearrangement uses TRBV7-6 and TRBJ1-2; tentatively, D is TRBD1 (6 bases). The ends were cut back, 5 bases at V and 9 bases at J, with 13 bases in the middle. This CDR3 is built from 12 residues. In germline, CDR1 is SGHVS, CDR2 FNYEAQ.

J is TRBJ2-7 and V is TRBV6-5, with 7 bases that match TRBD1. There are 14 residues in the CDR3. Germline V gives CDR1 MNHEY, CDR2 SVGAGI. With V trimmed by 5 bases and J by 3 bases, 7 bases remained unmatched. The DNA of the CDR3 is TGTGCCAGCAGTCCCGTGGCAGGGGGCTACGAGCAGTACTTC. Residues: CASSPVAGGYEQYF.

This clone was seen more than once but under ten times. The chain links TRBV10-3 to TRBJ2-7; a weak D match, TRBD2 (6 bases). Trimming stripped 7 bases from V and 6 bases from J, with 22 bases between. In germline, CDR1 is ENHRY, CDR2 SYGVKD. The CDR3 extends over 15 amino acids. CDR3 in amino acids: CAITPTTMGGSEQYF. The CDR3 coding sequence is TGTGCCATCACTCCAACAACTATGGGGGGTTCCGAGCAGTACTTC.

The chain links TRBV7-2 to TRBJ2-1; no clear D. The CDR3 consists of 14 residues. The V end lost 4 bases, the J end lost 4 bases, and 11 bases lay between the germline ends. Germline loops: CDR1 SGHTA, CDR2 FQGNSA. CDR3 sequence: CASSSQQLYNEQFF. The CDR3 bases are TGTGCCAGCAGCTCCCAACAGCTTTACAATGAGCAGTTCTTC. The full variable domain, completed using reference TRBV7-2 and TRBJ2-1, is GAGVSQSPSNKVTEKGKDVELRCDPISGHTALYWYRQSLGQGLEFLIYFQGNSAPDKSGLPSDRFSAERTGGSVSTLTIQRTQQEDSAVYLCASSSQQLYNEQFFGPGTRLTVL.

The rearrangement uses TRBV28 and TRBJ1-2; D ambiguous. The V end lost 4 bases, the J end lost 5 bases, and 14 bases lay between the germline ends. The germline CDR1 and CDR2 sequences are MDHEN and SYDVKM. The CDR3 covers 14 residues. The CDR3 loop reads CASSSTGAAYGYTF. Written as DNA, the CDR3 is TGTGCCAGCAGTTCCACCGGAGCAGCGTATGGCTACACCTTC.

The CDR3 sequence is CASSIVAGNGYTF. The DNA of the CDR3 is TGTGCCAGTAGTATTGTGGCAGGTAATGGCTACACCTTC. The rearrangement links TRBV19 to TRBJ1-2; D unresolved. This CDR3 is 13 amino acids long. Trimming stripped 3 bases from V and 6 bases from J, with 11 bases between. Germline V CDR1 and CDR2: LNHDA, SQIVND (reference sequence).

This chain links TRBV5-4 with TRBJ2-7, with a possible D match to TRBD2 (6 bases). Germline values: CDR1 SGHNT, CDR2 YYREEE (reference sequence). Trimming took off 4 bases at V and 3 bases at J, with 17 bases between the two ends. The CDR3 is made up of 15 amino acids. The CDR3 region is CASSPGVGGFYEQYF. CDR3 nucleotides: TGTGCCAGCAGCCCCGGAGTGGGGGGATTCTACGAGCAGTACTTC.

V is TRBV19 and J is TRBJ2-2; TRBD1 matches 8 bases. CDR1 and CDR2 (germline): LNHDA, SQIVND (reference sequence). The CDR3 totals 14 residues. V lost 8 bases to trimming and J lost 6 bases; unmatched junction nucleotides: 8. The CDR3 bases are TGTGCCAGTGGTGCAGGGGGCGCCTCCGGGGAGCTGTTTTTT. It codes for CASGAGGASGELFF. Using reference TRBV19 and TRBJ2-2 for the parts outside the CDR3, the full variable domain is DGGITQSPKYLFRKEGQNVTLSCEQNLNHDAMYWYRQDPGQGLRLIYYSQIVNDFQKGDIAEGYSVSREKKESFPLTVTSAQKNPTAFYLCASGAGGASGELFFGEGSRLTVL.

The chain carries TRBV5-4 and TRBJ1-3, with TRBD1 as a possible D gene (5 bases). The CDR3 length is 15 residues. Looked up from germline, CDR1 is SGHNT and CDR2 is YYREEE (reference sequence). Between the trimmed V and J ends, which lost 3 bases and 2 bases, there was a span of 12 bases. CDR3 loop: CASSSQGSPGNTIYF. For the CDR3, the DNA is TGTGCCAGCAGCTCGCAGGGTAGCCCTGGAAACACCATATATTTT.

This clone was seen just once. J is TRBJ1-4 and V is TRBV30; maybe TRBD1 (6 bases). The CDR3 spans 17 residues. Trimming left V 0 bases short and J 1 base short, with 15 bases between. Germline CDR1 GTSNPN, CDR2 SVGIG (reference sequence). The chain's CDR3 is CAWSVRGARGTNEKLFF. CDR3 DNA sequence: TGTGCCTGGAGTGTACGGGGGGCGCGGGGAACTAATGAAAAACTGTTTTTT.

The DNA of the CDR3 is TGTGCCAGCAGTCTACAGGGGCGCAGGGATGAGCAGTTCTTC. Encoded protein: CASSLQGRRDEQFF. This chain joins TRBV27 and TRBJ2-7, with TRBD1 identical over 7 bases. The J call may be incorrect, as the DNA end agrees better with TRBJ2-1. Germline V gene sequence: CDR1 MNHEY, CDR2 SMNVEV (reference sequence). The CDR3 loop spans 14 amino acids.

The CDR3 sequence: CASSQERGAEKLFF. In DNA form, the CDR3 reads TGTGCCAGCAGCCAAGAGCGGGGGGCCGAAAAACTGTTTTTT. V usage is TRBV4-2 and J usage is TRBJ1-4, with a weak D call TRBD1 (6 bases). V shed 0 bases and J shed 8 bases, with 10 bases lying between them. The CDR3 totals 14 residues. Germline lookup yields CDR1 LGHNA and CDR2 YNFKEQ.

The chain uses TRBV29-1 and TRBJ2-3; 7 nucleotides match TRBD2. Germline CDR1 is SQVTM and CDR2 is ANQGSEA. The CDR3 covers 13 residues. Trimming removed 6 bases from V and 0 bases from J; junction bases left unmatched: 3. For the CDR3, the DNA is TGCAGCGTGGGGGGGTCTAGCACAGATACGCAGTATTTT. It specifies CSVGGSSTDTQYF.

This CDR3 is CASSYWYISDSPLHF. In DNA form, the CDR3 reads TGCGCCAGCAGCTACTGGTATATAAGCGATTCACCCCTCCACTTT. This chain connects TRBV5-1 to TRBJ1-6; unclear D gene. Germline V CDR1 and CDR2: SGHRS, YFSETQ. The CDR3 covers 15 residues. V was cut by 3 bases and J by 8 bases, with 15 bases left in between.

The V gene is TRBV19, the J gene TRBJ2-3; TRBD2 agrees at 10 bases. The CDR3 is 16 amino acids. V shed 5 bases, J shed 6 bases, and the junction held 11 bases outside the gene matches. Germline-derived CDR1 and CDR2 are LNHDA and SQIVND (reference sequence). CDR3: CASSPTSGEAGDTQYF. The CDR3 DNA reads as TGTGCCAGTAGTCCAACTAGCGGGGAAGCGGGGGATACGCAGTATTTT.

The CDR3 DNA reads as TGTGCCAGCAGTTTAAGGTTCGGGGTCGAGCAGTACTTC. This encodes CASSLRFGVEQYF. The V gene is TRBV27, the J gene TRBJ2-7, with D possibly matching TRBD2 (5 bases). V was shortened by 2 bases and J by 6 bases, with 11 bases between the two germline ends. Germline CDR1 is MNHEY and CDR2 is SMNVEV (reference sequence). CDR3 size: 13 residues.

With regard to this clone: The junction departs from germline at one end; a sequencing error may be responsible. The rearrangement joins TRBV7-6 to TRBJ1-2; weak D call: TRBD1 (5 bases). CDR1 and CDR2 (germline): SGHVS, FNYEAQ. The CDR3 consists of 13 residues. The CDR3 DNA follows: TGTGCCAGCAGCCTAGCGGAGGGGTCTGGCTACACCTTC. Amino acid sequence: CASSLAEGSGYTF.

This chain joins TRBV4-3 and TRBJ1-2; D remains unclear. CDR1 LGHNA and CDR2 YSLEER come from the germline V gene. The germline V and J ends were trimmed by 3 bases and 6 bases, with 17 bases remaining between them. This CDR3 comprises 15 residues. Here the CDR3 reads CASSHPGGEDHGYTF. The CDR3 DNA sequence: TGCGCCAGCAGCCACCCCGGCGGAGAAGATCATGGCTACACCTTC.

This rearrangement joins TRBV5-1 to TRBJ1-1, with D tentatively TRBD1 (6 bases). Trimming pared 3 bases from V and 1 base from J, leaving 13 bases between. In germline, CDR1 is SGHRS, CDR2 YFSETQ. The CDR3 totals 15 residues. CDR3 sequence: CASSSTGAKNTEAFF. CDR3 DNA sequence: TGCGCCAGCAGCTCGACAGGCGCTAAGAACACTGAAGCTTTCTTT.

The genes are TRBV5-1 and TRBJ2-3; 11 bases agree with TRBD2. Germline lookup yields CDR1 SGHRS and CDR2 YFSETQ. The length of the CDR3 is 17 residues. V was pared by 4 bases and J by 5 bases, with 12 bases of the junction left unmatched. The chain's CDR3 is CASSPRGSGGAGDTQYF. DNA of the CDR3: TGCGCCAGCAGCCCCCGGGGTAGCGGGGGGGCTGGAGATACGCAGTATTTT.

The CDR3 DNA is TGTGCCAGCTCAAAGGACAGGGTGGATACGCAGTATTTT. Its translation is CASSKDRVDTQYF. V is TRBV18 and J is TRBJ2-3; 8 positions agree with TRBD1. The CDR3 sequence is 13 residues long. In germline, CDR1 is KGHSH, CDR2 LQKENI. V lost 5 bases and J lost 6; bases outside the gene matches: 4.

The chain links TRBV6-4 to TRBJ1-5; D not resolved. Per the germline V gene, CDR1 is MRHNA and CDR2 is SNTAGT. Deletions cut 6 bases from V and 4 bases from J, with 13 bases between. The CDR3 extends over 14 amino acids. The CDR3: CASRSTDRNQPQHF. Here the CDR3 DNA reads TGTGCCAGCAGGTCTACAGATCGGAATCAGCCCCAGCATTTT.

V usage is TRBV6-1 and J usage is TRBJ1-4, with D tentatively TRBD1 (5 bases). Germline V gives CDR1 MNHNS, CDR2 SASEGT. Trimming took off 8 bases at V and 0 bases at J, with 13 bases between the two ends. This CDR3 has 15 amino acids. The DNA of the CDR3 is TGTGCCAGCGCCGACAGTATTGCAACTAATGAAAAACTGTTTTTT. Translating gives CASADSIATNEKLFF.

The chain recombines TRBV2 with TRBJ1-6; no firm D call. With 4 bases removed from V and 2 bases from J, the gap between germline ends came to 15 bases. This CDR3 comprises 17 residues. Per germline, CDR1 SNHLY and CDR2 FYNNEI. This CDR3 reads CASSAHSTIPYNSPLHF. The CDR3 nucleotides read TGTGCCAGCAGTGCCCACAGCACGATTCCCTATAATTCACCCCTCCACTTT.

This clone has only one observation. CDR3 bases: TGTGCCAGTTGCCCCAGGGGGTCCGGAGAGACCCAGTACTTC. Encoded protein: CASCPRGSGETQYF. The rearrangement joins TRBV19 to TRBJ2-5, with 7 bases fitting TRBD1. Trimming at V came to 8 bases and at J to 4 bases, leaving 10 bases not matched to a gene. CDR1 and CDR2 from the germline V gene are LNHDA and SQIVND (reference sequence). There are 14 residues in the CDR3.

The rearrangement uses TRBV5-6 and TRBJ1-2; 9 positions agree with TRBD1. The CDR3 spans 16 residues. The V segment lost 5 bases and the J segment 2 bases; nucleotides outside the gene matches: 10. Germline CDR1 is SGHDT and CDR2 is YYEEEE. CDR3 loop: CASRKSGTGLNYGYTF. Written as DNA, the CDR3 is TGTGCCAGCAGGAAATCCGGGACAGGGCTGAACTATGGCTACACCTTC.